This TCR beta chain was found in a study of T cells in Graves' hyperthyroidism and ophthalmopathy. In the study overall: Peripheral blood sampling occurred at initial diagnosis, before any treatment.

Germline V gives CDR1 LNHDA, CDR2 SQIVND (reference sequence). Trimming stripped 5 bases from V and 8 bases from J, with 18 bases between. The CDR3 has 15 amino acids. Study-wide results and caveats: It was a median approximately six months before onset that the model predicted ophthalmopathy.

Researchers amplified the TCR beta CDR3 regions from RNA transcripts. The primer set for the first-round RT-PCR of the TCR CDR3 was HTBI. TCRdb reanalysed the multiplex PCR reads using MiXCR and keeps one entry per CDR3 protein. The sample has some 600,000 distinct CDR3 sequences, approximately 14% seen once. There are many counts of this clonotype. Antigen specificity is unknown. Source material: blood. The clonotype originates from a woman aged 25 to 39 with Graves' hyperthyroidism that later progressed to Graves' ophthalmopathy. V usage is TRBV19 and J usage is TRBJ1-4, with a weak D call TRBD1 (6 bases). As DNA, the CDR3 is TGTGCCAGTAGTGCCCAACAGGGCTTGGAAGAAAAACTGTTTTTT. This sequence encodes CASSAQQGLEEKLFF.